This T cell receptor (beta chain) was recovered during a study of identical twins. TCRdb analysed the 5' RACE reads with MiXCR anew, one entry per CDR3 protein. The sample holds a few hundred thousand distinct CDR3 sequences; approximately 9.1% are singletons and the top ten take 8% to 10%. The table lists this clonotype with many counts. Antigen unknown. CDR3 length: 14 amino acids. Trimming left V 7 bases short and J 2 bases short, with 15 bases between. Points from the study as a whole: Models predicted less out-of-frame TCR alpha sharing in monozygotic twins than was found. Compared with unrelated sharing, twin-shared out-of-frame alpha sequences had more low-probability sequences.

The chain links TRBV12-3 or TRBV12-4 to TRBJ2-7, with D possibly being TRBD2 (6 bases). The TCR comes from a woman between 45 and 65 years old in good health. Material: naive T cells sorted from blood. The CDR3 reads CASTLRDSTYEQYF. As DNA, the CDR3 is TGTGCCAGCACTCTCCGGGACTCAACCTACGAGCAGTACTTC.